The present TCR beta chain was sequenced within a study of early T cells in non-severe SARS-CoV-2 infection. The overall study: Sequencing used unsorted whole-blood bulk RNA, so chains lack pairing. Study findings and constraints: Anti-spike CD8 responses were favored by VDJdb matching, which missed private and CD4 specificities.

The sample holds many counts of this clonotype. Its antigen remains unknown. Tagging with unique molecular identifiers was applied to individual cDNA molecules. TCRdb redid the calling of the 5' RACE reads with MiXCR, one entry per CDR3 protein. Found here are about 99,000 distinct CDR3 sequences, approximately 15% of them singletons; the top ten hold roughly 1.3%. Trimming left V 3 bases short and J 4 bases short, with 10 bases between. This CDR3 region has 14 residues. CDR1 is SGHTA and CDR2 is FQGNSA in the germline V gene. This sequence joins TRBV7-2 and TRBJ2-1; D assignment may be TRBD1 or TRBD2 (5 bases each). What was sequenced was whole blood. This clonotype was sampled from an adult who was a healthcare worker with PCR-confirmed SARS-CoV-2 infection or an uninfected control (not recorded which). DNA for the CDR3: TGTGCCAGCAGCTTGGGGTGGGGGTACAATGAGCAGTTCTTC. Residues: CASSLGWGYNEQFF.